This T cell receptor (beta chain) was found in a study of a mutant IDH1 vaccine in newly diagnosed glioma. Study background: Those enrolled had earlier been treated with radiotherapy, temozolomide, or both, mostly both.

TCRdb's table, derived via immunoSEQ multiplex PCR, lists solely in-frame clones and lacks some. The table has tens of thousands of clones, under 90% seen once. Time point indicated: week 23, last vaccination. Each dose of the vaccine consisted of 300 ug of mutant IDH1 20-mer peptide, with topical imiquimod. The trim removed 1 base at V and 5 bases at J, leaving 6 bases unmatched. This CDR3 is 15 amino acids long. Germline V CDR1 and CDR2: SGDLS, YYNGEE. Concerning this clone itself: Its antigen is currently unknown.

This chain joins TRBV9 and TRBJ2-1; 7 bases agree with TRBD2. The receptor was derived from a man aged 35 to 55 with glioma. The sample consisted of PBMCs, taken from a glioma patient whose treatment included an IDH1 peptide vaccine. The CDR3 region is CASSVISGANNEQFF. In nucleotides, the CDR3 is TGTGCCAGCAGCGTAATAAGCGGGGCCAACAATGAGCAGTTCTTC.